This T cell receptor beta chain was captured by sequencing in a study of prognosis after radiotherapy for stage I lung cancer. Study-wide background: In total, some 14 men and six or seven women took part as patients, aged about 50 to 84 with a median of approximately 69 years.

Germline V CDR1 and CDR2: DFQATT, SNEGSKA (reference sequence). V trimming: 6 bases; J trimming: 5 bases; junction bases outside the gene matches: 10. The length of the CDR3 is 14 residues. By share, this clonotype counts as medium-sized. Researchers used two-round multiplex PCR to amplify TCR beta CDR3 starting from genomic DNA. First-round PCR used primers specific to each TRBV and TRBJ gene. TCRdb recomputed calls from the multiplex PCR reads with MiXCR, one row per CDR3 protein. Of some 11,000 distinct CDR3 sequences in the sample, approximately 58% were seen once. The receptor's source is a donor aged 50 or older with non-small cell lung cancer. This rearrangement joins TRBV20-1 to TRBJ2-1; 7 nucleotides agree with TRBD2. The sample was PBMCs, taken before or after stereotactic body radiation therapy (not recorded which). In DNA form, the CDR3 reads TGCAGTGCCCATCGACGGACTAGAAACAATGAGCAGTTCTTC. This encodes CSAHRRTRNNEQFF.